These T cell receptor beta chains were read from a single sample in a study of technical replicates of blood from a few donors. Sequencing was performed with immunoSEQ multiplex PCR; in TCRdb, only in-frame clones are kept and a portion is missing. This table has 85,000 to 95,000 clones, 90% to 96% appearing once. Sequenced sample: T cells isolated from PBMCs. The source is a human donor in good health. The CDR3 runs from the conserved cysteine through the conserved F or W. D genes are given only for firm matches. Size is omitted from some rows. Given values are once, few, many or a class for expanded clones.

d_call,v_call,j_call,clone_size,cdr3_nt,cdr3_aa
NA,TRBV4-3,TRBJ1-1,NA,TGCGCCAGCAGCCAAAGCGGGGCGGAGACTGAAGCTTTCTTT,CASSQSGAETEAFF
NA,TRBV5-1,TRBJ2-7,NA,TGCGCCAGCAGCTTGGACGGGAGCTCCTACGAGCAGTACTTC,CASSLDGSSYEQYF
NA,TRBV19,TRBJ2-7,NA,TGTGCCAGTAGTATCCTGACGGGCTCCTACGAGCAGTACTTC,CASSILTGSYEQYF
TRBD1,TRBV5-4,TRBJ2-2,NA,TGTGCCAGCAGGCCTACAGGGGTTTACACCGGGGAGCTGTTTTTT,CASRPTGVYTGELFF
TRBD2,TRBV19,TRBJ2-5,NA,TGTGCCAGTACAACTAGCGGGAGTTTTGGAGAGACCCAGTACTTC,CASTTSGSFGETQYF
TRBD1,TRBV5-4,TRBJ1-3,NA,TGTGCCAGCAGCCGTAGACAGGGGTCTGGAAACACCATATATTTT,CASSRRQGSGNTIYF
TRBD2,TRBV4-1,TRBJ2-7,NA,TGCGCCAGCAGCCAAGATCAAGGGGTAGCGGGGGCCTACGAGCAGTACTTC,CASSQDQGVAGAYEQYF
NA,TRBV5-4,TRBJ2-7,NA,TGTGCCAGCAGCTTGGGGCGGGAGCAGTACTTC,CASSLGREQYF
NA,TRBV7-3,TRBJ2-2,NA,TGTGCCAGCAGCTTTAGCGGAACTACCGGGGAGCTGTTTTTT,CASSFSGTTGELFF
NA,TRBV2,TRBJ2-3,NA,TGTGCCAGCAGCCCACTAAACGCGAAGAGCACAGATACGCAGTATTTT,CASSPLNAKSTDTQYF
NA,TRBV4-3,TRBJ2-3,NA,TGCGCCAGCAGCCAGTCGTGGCAGAGCACAGATACGCAGTATTTT,CASSQSWQSTDTQYF
NA,TRBV6-5,TRBJ2-1,NA,TGTGCCAGCAGCTCTAATACGTACAATGAGCAGTTCTTC,CASSSNTYNEQFF
TRBD2,TRBV29-1,TRBJ2-1,NA,TGCAGCGTGGAAACCGGGACTAGTCATGATGAGCAGTTCTTC,CSVETGTSHDEQFF
NA,TRBV6-5,TRBJ1-2,NA,TGTGCCAGCAGTTTGACATTGCCCGTGGGCTATGGCTACACCTTC,CASSLTLPVGYGYTF
TRBD2,TRBV27,TRBJ2-7,NA,TGTGCCAGCAGTTTGTCACTAGCGGGAGTCTCCGAGCAGTACTTC,CASSLSLAGVSEQYF
TRBD2,TRBV4-2,TRBJ2-5,NA,TGTGCCAGCAGCCGAAGAGAGACTAGCGGCGAAGAGACCCAGTACTTC,CASSRRETSGEETQYF
TRBD1,TRBV5-4,TRBJ2-1,NA,TGTGCCAGCAGCTTGGGCATAGGGGGCAGTGAGCAGTTCTTC,CASSLGIGGSEQFF
TRBD1,TRBV29-1,TRBJ2-7,NA,TGCAGCGTTGTTGGGAGGACAGGGGGGAACGAGCAGTACTTC,CSVVGRTGGNEQYF
NA,TRBV7-9,TRBJ2-7,NA,TGTGCCAGCAGCTTGCGCTACGAGCAGTACTTC,CASSLRYEQYF
TRBD1,TRBV9,TRBJ2-1,NA,TGTGCCAGCAGCGTAGGTTTGGGGACAGCGTACAATGAGCAGTTCTTC,CASSVGLGTAYNEQFF
NA,TRBV11-2,TRBJ1-4,NA,TGTGCCAGCAGCTTAATAACACAGGGCAATGAAAAACTGTTTTTT,CASSLITQGNEKLFF
NA,TRBV6-1,TRBJ1-3,NA,TGTGCCACCATCGACAGAGGAGTAAACACCATATATTTT,CATIDRGVNTIYF
NA,TRBV4-1,TRBJ2-1,NA,TGCGCCAGCAGCTTCGGGACTCAGACATACAATGAGCAGTTCTTC,CASSFGTQTYNEQFF
NA,TRBV9,TRBJ1-5,NA,TGTGCCAGCAGCGTTACAGAAACCAATCAGCCCCAGCATTTT,CASSVTETNQPQHF
TRBD1,TRBV4-1,TRBJ1-5,NA,TGCGCCAGCAGCCACAGGACAGGGGGCAGCAATCAGCCCCAGCATTTT,CASSHRTGGSNQPQHF
TRBD2,TRBV10-3,TRBJ2-2,NA,TGTGCCATCAGTGAACTAGCGGGAGGGACCGGGGAGCTGTTTTTT,CAISELAGGTGELFF
TRBD1,TRBV2,TRBJ2-7,NA,TGTGCCAGCAGTGGCCTGACAGGGGCCTCCTACGAGCAGTACTTC,CASSGLTGASYEQYF
NA,TRBV6-5,TRBJ1-4,NA,TGTGCCAGCAGTTATAACATTTTTAATGAAAAACTGTTTTTT,CASSYNIFNEKLFF
TRBD2,TRBV9,TRBJ2-1,NA,TGTGCCAGCAGCGTTCCTAGCGGGACAAACAATGAGCAGTTCTTC,CASSVPSGTNNEQFF
NA,TRBV2,TRBJ2-7,once,TGTGCCAGCAGGACCGGGACTTCCTACGAGCAGTACTTC,CASRTGTSYEQYF
TRBD1,TRBV5-1,TRBJ2-1,NA,TGCGCCAGCAGTGACGACAGGGGGCTCAATGAGCAGTTCTTC,CASSDDRGLNEQFF
TRBD1,TRBV28,TRBJ2-3,NA,TGTGCCAGCAGTTTTACCTTGGAACAGGGGAACACAGATACGCAGTATTTT,CASSFTLEQGNTDTQYF
NA,TRBV7-3,TRBJ2-1,NA,TGTGCCAGCAGCTTCCCAGCGGGCGAGCAGTTCTTC,CASSFPAGEQFF
TRBD2,TRBV6-1,TRBJ2-1,once,TGTGCCAGCAGTGAAAGAGCGGGAGAATACAATGAGCAGTTCTTC,CASSERAGEYNEQFF
NA,TRBV19,TRBJ2-3,NA,TGTGCCAGTACCCCGACTAGACCAGATACGCAGTATTTT,CASTPTRPDTQYF
NA,TRBV27,TRBJ2-2,NA,TGTGCCAGCAGTTTCGGTCTAGCGCCCGGGGAGCTGTTTTTT,CASSFGLAPGELFF
NA,TRBV7-9,TRBJ2-2,NA,TGTGCCAGCAGCGCACTCACCGGGGAGCTGTTTTTT,CASSALTGELFF
NA,TRBV7-2,TRBJ1-1,NA,TGTGCCAGCAGCCAACAGGGATTGGATAACACTGAAGCTTTCTTT,CASSQQGLDNTEAFF
TRBD2,TRBV4-3,TRBJ2-7,NA,TGCGCCAGCAGCCAAGATTCGGGGGAGGGGAGTAGCGAGCAGTACTTC,CASSQDSGEGSSEQYF
TRBD1,TRBV11-2,TRBJ2-5,NA,TGTGCCAGCAGCCCAGGACAGGGGGGGGAGACCCAGTACTTC,CASSPGQGGETQYF